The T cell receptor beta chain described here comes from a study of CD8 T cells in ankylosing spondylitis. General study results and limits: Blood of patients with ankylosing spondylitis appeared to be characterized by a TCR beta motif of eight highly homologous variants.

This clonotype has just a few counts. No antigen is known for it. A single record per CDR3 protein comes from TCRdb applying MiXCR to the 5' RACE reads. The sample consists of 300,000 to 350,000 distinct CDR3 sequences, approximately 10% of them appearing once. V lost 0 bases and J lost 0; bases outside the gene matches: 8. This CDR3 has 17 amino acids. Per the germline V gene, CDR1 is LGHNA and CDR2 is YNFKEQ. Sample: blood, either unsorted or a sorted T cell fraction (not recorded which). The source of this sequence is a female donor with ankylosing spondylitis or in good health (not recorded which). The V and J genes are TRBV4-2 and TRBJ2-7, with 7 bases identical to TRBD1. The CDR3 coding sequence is TGTGCCAGCAGCCAAGATTTCGGGACAGATTTCTCCTACGAGCAGTACTTC. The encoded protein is CASSQDFGTDFSYEQYF.